The entry that follows covers one TCR beta chain sequence. This CDR3 contains 14 residues. In germline, CDR1 is MNHNS, CDR2 SASEGT. With V trimmed by 5 bases and J by 6 bases, 10 bases remained unmatched. During its preparation, the TCRbeta library received unique molecular identifiers. TCRdb reanalysed the PCR reads using MiXCR and keeps one entry per CDR3 protein. The sample yields hundreds of thousands of distinct CDR3 sequences, roughly 15% seen once. The data were obtained in a study of T-cell reconstitution after alpha-beta-depleted transplantation in children. The chain has TRBV6-1 and TRBJ2-7, with 7 bases fitting TRBD2. This specimen consisted of PBMCs from the stem cell graft donor, obtained from the stem cell graft. The sequence derives from a human donor who donated a stem cell graft to a child with acute myeloid leukemia. In DNA, the CDR3 is TGTGCCAGCAGTCCTCGTGGGGGGGGAGGCGAGCAGTACTTC. It encodes CASSPRGGGGEQYF.